This TCR beta chain was identified in a study of early T cells in non-severe SARS-CoV-2 infection. This clonotype was seen many times. Per the germline V gene, CDR1 is SEHNR and CDR2 is FQNEAQ (reference sequence). V lost 7 bases to trimming and J lost 1 base, with 11 bases between them. The CDR3 is made up of 13 amino acids. As part of library construction, unique molecular identifiers were attached to individual cDNA molecules. A single record per CDR3 protein comes from TCRdb applying MiXCR to the 5' RACE reads. The sample contains about 26,000 distinct CDR3 sequences, roughly 5% of which appear only once.

The chain couples TRBV7-9 to TRBJ2-7, with D possibly being TRBD1 (6 bases). The sample taken for sequencing was whole blood. The TCR comes from an adult who was a healthcare worker with PCR-confirmed SARS-CoV-2 infection or an uninfected control (not recorded which). The CDR3 loop reads CASTMDRSYEQYF. The CDR3 coding sequence is TGTGCCAGCACTATGGACAGATCCTACGAGCAGTACTTC.